The rows below give T cell receptor beta chains drawn from one sample of a study of blood T cell repertoires in COVID-19. The data were produced by immunoSEQ multiplex PCR, yet TCRdb's version contains in-frame clones alone and is incomplete. The sample holds roughly 35,000 clones; roughly 75% are singletons and the top ten take approximately 15%. Material for sequencing was peripheral blood. The receptors shown here come from a man in his 70s with acute or convalescent COVID-19. CDR3s include the opening cysteine and the closing phenylalanine or tryptophan. A D gene is named only where the DNA matches it firmly. Part of the rows lack a size; the others show once, few, many or a class for expanded clones.

D gene,J gene,V gene,clone size,CDR3 DNA,CDR3 protein
TRBD1,TRBJ1-1,TRBV19,.,TGTGCCAGTAGGGGGGGGGACAGGACGAACACTGAAGCTTTCTTT,CASRGGDRTNTEAFF
TRBD1,TRBJ1-1,TRBV6-4,.,TGTGCCAGCAGGATGACAGGGGGGAACACTGAAGCTTTCTTT,CASRMTGGNTEAFF
TRBD1,TRBJ1-2,TRBV3-1/TRBV3-2,.,TGTGCCAGCAGCCAAGAGTTCCGGGACAGGGCCTCCTATGGCTACACCTTC,CASSQEFRDRASYGYTF
.,TRBJ1-3,TRBV11-3,.,TGTGCCAGCAGCCCAGGCAGGGGAAACACCATATATTTT,CASSPGRGNTIYF
TRBD1,TRBJ2-2,TRBV13,once,TGTGCCAGCAGCTTTTCCACAGGGGACACCGGGGAGCTGTTTTTT,CASSFSTGDTGELFF
TRBD2,TRBJ2-3,TRBV2,.,TGTGCCAGCACTAGCGGGACTAGCACAGATACGCAGTATTTT,CASTSGTSTDTQYF
TRBD2,TRBJ2-5,TRBV3-1/TRBV3-2,.,TGTGCCAGCAGCCCACGACTAGCGGGAGGGCAAGAGACCCAGTACTTC,CASSPRLAGGQETQYF
TRBD1,TRBJ2-1,TRBV5-1,.,TGCGCCAGCAGCTTTCCAGAGGGACAGCCGGGCTCTAATGAGCAGTTCTTC,CASSFPEGQPGSNEQFF
TRBD1,TRBJ1-2,TRBV18,.,TGTGCCAGCTCACCGGACAGGGGACCGAATGGCTACACCTTC,CASSPDRGPNGYTF
TRBD1,TRBJ1-2,TRBV27,few,TGTGCCAGCAGTTCCTCGACAGGGGGCTATGGCTACACCTTC,CASSSSTGGYGYTF
TRBD2,TRBJ2-7,TRBV28,.,TGTGCCAGCAGTTTTGGGCAGCGGGAGACCTACGAGCAGTACTTC,CASSFGQRETYEQYF
.,TRBJ2-1,TRBV27,few,TGTGCCAGCAGTCCAGAACGGAGGACAGCCTCCTACAATGAGCAGTTCTTC,CASSPERRTASYNEQFF
.,TRBJ2-5,TRBV6-5,.,TGTGCCAGCAGTTATGACAGAAGATTCCAAGAGACCCAGTACTTC,CASSYDRRFQETQYF
TRBD2,TRBJ2-7,TRBV10-2,.,TGCGCCAGCAGTGAAACCGCGACTAGCGGGTGGTACGAGCAGTACTTC,CASSETATSGWYEQYF
.,TRBJ1-5,TRBV4-1,few,TGCGCCAGCAGCCAAGAATTTGGGCAGGGTTATCAGCCCCAGCATTTT,CASSQEFGQGYQPQHF
.,TRBJ1-4,TRBV2,.,TGTGCCAGCAGTGTGCGGGGTCGGGCTGAAAAACTGTTTTTT,CASSVRGRAEKLFF
TRBD1,TRBJ2-2,TRBV9,.,TGTGCCAGCAGCGAGACAGGGACGAACACCGGGGAGCTGTTTTTT,CASSETGTNTGELFF
TRBD1,TRBJ1-5,TRBV10-2,once,TGCGCCAGCAGGGGGGACAGCCTTAGCAATCAGCCCCAGCATTTT,CASRGDSLSNQPQHF
.,TRBJ2-6,TRBV2,.,TGTGCCACCCCTTCGCGTACTGGGGCCAACGTCCTGACTTTC,CATPSRTGANVLTF
.,TRBJ1-2,TRBV15,.,TGTGCCACCAGCAGAGACGGAGTCTATGGCTACACCTTC,CATSRDGVYGYTF
TRBD2,TRBJ2-7,TRBV3-1/TRBV3-2,once,TGTGCCAGCAGCCCGCTTGGGGGGGGTCACATCGGCTACGAGCAGTACTTC,CASSPLGGGHIGYEQYF
.,TRBJ1-3,TRBV14,.,TGTGCCAGCAGCCAACCTTACAGCTTCTCTGGAAACACCATATATTTT,CASSQPYSFSGNTIYF
TRBD1,TRBJ1-5,TRBV27,.,TGTGCCAGCAGTGGATACGGGACAGGGAGCAATCAGCCCCAGCATTTT,CASSGYGTGSNQPQHF
TRBD1,TRBJ1-5,TRBV6-6,once,TGTGCCAGCAGAGCAGGGGGTAGGGCCCAGCATTTT,CASRAGGRAQHF
.,TRBJ1-2,TRBV5-1,.,TGCGCCAGCAGCTTCGATCAGGTTGGCTACACCTTC,CASSFDQVGYTF
TRBD1,TRBJ1-1,TRBV11-2,.,TGTGCCAGCAGCCCCGGGACAGGACGGTCCCGAGATCGGAACACTGAAGCTTTCTTT,CASSPGTGRSRDRNTEAFF
.,TRBJ1-6,TRBV27,.,TGTGCCAGCAGTCCCCAGGGTGGGTATAATTCACCCCTCCACTTT,CASSPQGGYNSPLHF
TRBD1,TRBJ1-2,TRBV20-1,.,TGCAGTGCTAGTGAGGGGGCCTATAACTATGGCTACACCTTC,CSASEGAYNYGYTF
.,TRBJ1-6,TRBV19,once,TGTGCCAGTAGTGGGACAACGAATTCACCCCTCCACTTT,CASSGTTNSPLHF
TRBD1,TRBJ1-3,TRBV5-1,.,TGCGCCAGCAGCTCAGGGACAGGGGGATCCTCTGGAAACACCATATATTTT,CASSSGTGGSSGNTIYF
.,TRBJ1-6,TRBV2,.,TGTGGTGGCCGAAGCTCCTATAATTCACCCCTCCACTTT,CGGRSSYNSPLHF
TRBD1,TRBJ1-3,TRBV5-4,.,TGTGCCAGCAGCTTCTGGAACAGGGGGCCTGGAAACACCATATATTTT,CASSFWNRGPGNTIYF
TRBD1,TRBJ2-5,TRBV30,.,TGTGCCTGGAGCAGGACAGGGCGACAAGAGACCCAGTACTTC,CAWSRTGRQETQYF
.,TRBJ1-1,TRBV7-2,.,TGTGCCAGCAGCTTAGAGGGCAGGGTCAGAAACACTGAAGCTTTCTTT,CASSLEGRVRNTEAFF
.,TRBJ2-7,TRBV5-1,.,TGCGCCAGCAGCCCACCTAGCAACGAGCAGTACTTC,CASSPPSNEQYF
.,TRBJ2-7,TRBV10-3,.,TGTGCCATCAGGGCACAGGGTCGTGGCGACGAGCAGTACTTC,CAIRAQGRGDEQYF
TRBD2,TRBJ2-7,TRBV2,.,TGTGCCAGTCAAGCGGGAGAGTCCTACGAGCAGTACTTC,CASQAGESYEQYF
.,TRBJ2-7,TRBV28,.,TGTGCCAGCAGTTTATTAGTGGGGCAGGCAACCTTTGAGCAGTACTTC,CASSLLVGQATFEQYF